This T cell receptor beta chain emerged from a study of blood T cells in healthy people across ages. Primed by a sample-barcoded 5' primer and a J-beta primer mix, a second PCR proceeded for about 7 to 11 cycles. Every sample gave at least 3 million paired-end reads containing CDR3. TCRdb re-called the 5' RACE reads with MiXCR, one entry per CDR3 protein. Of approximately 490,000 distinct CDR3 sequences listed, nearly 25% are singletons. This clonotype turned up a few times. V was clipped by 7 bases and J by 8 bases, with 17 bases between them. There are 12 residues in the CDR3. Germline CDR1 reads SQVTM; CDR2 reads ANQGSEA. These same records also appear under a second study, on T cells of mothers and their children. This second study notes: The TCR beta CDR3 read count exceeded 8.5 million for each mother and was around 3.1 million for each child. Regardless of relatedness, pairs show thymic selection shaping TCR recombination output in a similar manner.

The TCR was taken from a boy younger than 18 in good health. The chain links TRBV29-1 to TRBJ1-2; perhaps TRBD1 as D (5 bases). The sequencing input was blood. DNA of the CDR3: TGCAGCGCGCTCGGACTCAGGGAAGGCTACACCTTC. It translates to CSALGLREGYTF. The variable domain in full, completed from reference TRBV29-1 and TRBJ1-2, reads SAVISQKPSRDICQRGTSLTIQCQVDSQVTMMFWYRQQPGQSLTLIATANQGSEATYESGFVIDKFPISRPNLTFSTLTVSNMSPEDSSIYLCSALGLREGYTFGSGTRLTVV.